This T cell receptor (beta chain) was captured in a study of cytotoxic CD8 clonotypes in ibrutinib-treated CLL (dated by TCRdb to the early 2020s). Study-level background: The cohort was composed of roughly ten relapsed/refractory and fewer than 16 treatment-naive patients; IGHV unmutated status was identified in approximately 18 patients. Partial responses were observed in 24 patients and complete responses in 2; after a median follow-up of about 69 months, remission was maintained in around 14 patients and progression was observed in roughly twelve. Samples at response were collected after a median of 12 months of treatment, with a range of roughly 6 to 40 months. On average, each sample had hundreds of thousands of productive templates and approximately 89,000 productive rearrangements. Longitudinal samples were available for 26 of the 86 trial participants. Cryopreserved peripheral blood mononuclear cells were collected at three points: before therapy, at response, and at either sustained remission or disease progression. Patients were still on ibrutinib when every remission and progressive disease sample was collected.

Turning to this clone: Its cognate antigen has yet to be identified. No base quality values were provided; no much bigger clone lies one nucleotide off.

Per the publication, the time point label means: progressive disease on ibrutinib. For TCR beta library preparation, about 2 micrograms of genomic DNA were extracted from the cryopreserved PBMCs. High-throughput TCR beta sequencing was performed on longitudinal blood samples from CLL patients receiving ibrutinib monotherapy. The patients were enrolled in a single-center, open-label phase 2 trial of ibrutinib monotherapy. The germline V gene (reference sequence) provides CDR1 MNHNY and CDR2 SVGAGI. Cut back by 0 bases and 0 bases, the V and J ends lie 8 bases apart. From the cysteine up to the phenylalanine, the CDR3 has a length of 15 residues. Only the CDR3 DNA is retained, 45 bases long and in frame from the first base. On a MiSeq, deep resolution sequencing aimed for a depth between 1 in 1 million and 1 in 200,000 T cells, with each clonotype covered 10x on average. TCR beta libraries were generated with the immunoSEQ hsTCRB Kit. In the authors' own workflow: ImmunoSEQ Data Assistant and ImmunoSEQ Analyzer were used for data analysis, and V, D and J genes were assigned according to IMGT definitions. Clonality, with values ranging from 0 to 1, was calculated as one minus the normalized Shannon entropy of productive rearrangement frequencies. Only overrepresented clonotypes making up at least 0.05% of the repertoire of each patient were included in the public clonotype analysis. Some 13 age-matched healthy donor repertoires from immuneACCESS were used as controls for clonality. TCRdb mirrors the immuneACCESS table, restricted to in-frame sequences. Some clones are absent from its copies; in checked studies, under half trace to an unresolved V gene, and the reason for the others is unknown. Clonal size and the V and J genes are those of that table, whereas D and trimming came from the DNA. This sample comprises 52,000 or so clones, roughly 54% of them detected only once. Roughly a quarter of the sample is held by the ten biggest clonotypes.

Results and caveats for the whole study, not just this receptor: Sampling times were not matched between patients in sustained remission and patients whose disease was progressing, and lymph node repertoires were not examined. Public clonotypes were found to be uncommon and were observed to contract or remain stable during treatment; the increase in clonality was shown to reflect expansion of private clonotypes at ibrutinib response. Clonality increased at ibrutinib response, stayed stable in sustained remission, and fell back toward baseline at progression. Baseline clonality was found to be higher than that of age-matched healthy donors and was strongly correlated with circulating CD8+ T-cell counts.

This clonotype was sampled from a human donor with chronic lymphocytic leukemia. The rearrangement combines TRBV6-6 with TRBJ2-5, and TRBD2 may be the D gene, going by 6 matching bases. The specimen comprised PBMCs, sampled at disease progression, from a patient treated with ibrutinib. The bases are TGTGCCAGCAGTTACTCGCGGGACTACCAAGAGACCCAGTACTTC. The resulting protein is CASSYSRDYQETQYF.